This T cell receptor (beta chain) was recorded in a study of blood T cell repertoires in COVID-19 (dated by TCRdb to the early 2020s). About the investigation overall: Samples from collaborators originated in the United States, Italy and Spain and spanned both the acute and convalescent phases of COVID-19. The prospective study material was composed of cDNA or gDNA derived from T cells, B-cell-depleted T cells, or PBMCs. The samples were drawn from two sources: the first 160 participants of the ongoing ImmuneRACE study, and some 1,300 subjects contributed by 6 global collaborators. The repertoires were released in a freely available public database intended as a resource for research on the immune response to SARS-CoV-2. Where available, HLA class I and class II types were taken from metadata supplied by the sample provider and were not determined by assay-based typing. Subjects who had been exposed to COVID-19, were actively infected with it, or had recovered from it provided the deeply sampled blood TCRbeta repertoires that made up the dataset. A de-identified subject ID, COVID-19 status, age in years and sex were almost always included in the sample metadata.

Study-level results and caveats: How much clinical and demographic metadata was included differed by source and by participant, and the metadata was provided uncurated.

Points on this clone: This receptor's antigen is unknown. Base qualities are missing; no much larger clone stands one base away.

The immunoSEQ Assay, a bias-controlled multiplex PCR, was used to amplify TCRbeta CDR3 regions from genomic DNA. On the study's bioinformatics: The number of nucleated cells in each sample was estimated by amplification of reference gene primers within the assay. To quantify the absolute abundance of each unique TCRbeta CDR3 rearrangement, sequence reads were collapsed and filtered. For each sample, productive Simpson clonality was calculated as the square root of Simpson's diversity index over productive rearrangements. As stored in TCRdb, this immuneACCESS dataset retains in-frame rearrangements with V and J assigned. A fraction of the clones does not appear; measured against another copy, unresolved V genes explain less than half of the discrepancy, and the remainder lacks a known reason. V and J calls plus clone size are reproduced from that table; the DNA served to infer D and trimming. The sample table holds 200,000 to 250,000 clones, of which roughly 80% were seen once. Approximately 6.3% of the sample is taken by the ten largest.

CDR1 and CDR2 are drawn from the germline V gene: MNHEY, SVGAGI. V is pruned by 6 bases and J by 5 bases, leaving 4 bases of the junction without a gene match. Spanning cysteine to phenylalanine, the CDR3 consists of 15 amino acids. The CDR3 DNA has 45 bases and is translated from base 1. Each collaborating institution followed its own protocols to collect whole blood in K2EDTA tubes. For TCRbeta analysis, collaborators shipped samples as frozen whole blood, isolated PBMCs, or DNA extracted from either of those sample types. The chain is encoded by TRBV6-5 joined to TRBJ2-2, with TRBD2 matching 12 junction bases. The sequenced material came from peripheral blood. This clonotype originated in a woman aged 60 to 75 with active or convalescent COVID-19. CDR3 loop: CASRRLAGETGELFF. The nucleotides are TGTGCCAGCAGAAGACTAGCGGGAGAAACCGGGGAGCTGTTTTTT.